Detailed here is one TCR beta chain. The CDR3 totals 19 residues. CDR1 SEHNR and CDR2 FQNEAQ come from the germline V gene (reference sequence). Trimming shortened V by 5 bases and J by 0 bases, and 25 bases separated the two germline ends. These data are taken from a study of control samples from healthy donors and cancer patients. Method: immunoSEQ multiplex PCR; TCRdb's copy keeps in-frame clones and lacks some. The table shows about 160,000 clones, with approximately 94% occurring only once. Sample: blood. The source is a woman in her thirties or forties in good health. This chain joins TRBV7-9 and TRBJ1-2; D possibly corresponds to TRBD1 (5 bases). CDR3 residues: CASSPKRGVDSQTNYGYTF. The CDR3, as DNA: TGTGCCAGCAGCCCGAAAAGAGGGGTCGACAGCCAAACTAACTATGGCTACACCTTC.